The 25 T cell receptor beta chains presented below share a single source sample, sequenced in a study of blood T cell repertoires in COVID-19. The data were produced by immunoSEQ multiplex PCR, yet TCRdb's version contains in-frame clones alone and is incomplete. The data contain 150,000 to 200,000 clones, approximately 88% of them seen just once; the ten biggest clones take up around 1.5%. Sequencing used peripheral blood. All receptors come from a woman between 45 and 60 years old with acute or convalescent COVID-19.

This clone was observed a single time. The V call is TRBV4-3, the J call TRBJ1-3, with D unresolved. The CDR3 is 16 residues long. Trimming cost V 0 bases and J 0 bases, with 9 bases left between them. Germline CDR1 reads LGHNA; CDR2 reads YSLEER. The CDR3 nucleotides are TGCGCCAGCAGCCAAGATTCCTCTAACTCTGGAAACACCATATATTTT. Its protein is CASSQDSSNSGNTIYF.

This chain links TRBV5-1 with TRBJ2-1; 9 bases line up with TRBD2. CDR3 size: 15 residues. J was trimmed by 2 bases and V by 3 bases; bases with no gene match: 3. Germline loops: CDR1 SGHRS, CDR2 YFSETQ. CDR3 protein: CASSYPSGTYNEQFF. The CDR3 coding sequence is TGCGCCAGCAGCTACCCTAGCGGGACCTACAATGAGCAGTTCTTC.

This sequence joins TRBV21-1 and TRBJ2-5; the table's D call TRBD1 went unverified against the DNA. TRBV21-1 is annotated as a pseudogene. CDR3 length: 15 amino acids. The CDR3 coding sequence is TGTGCCAGCAGCACCCGGGACAGGGGGCCAGAGACCCAGTACTTC. As protein: CASSTRDRGPETQYF.

The rearrangement uses TRBV6-5 and TRBJ1-2, with 9 bases that match TRBD1. Germline CDR1 is MNHEY and CDR2 is SVGAGI. This CDR3 region has 14 residues. V lost 5 bases and J lost 2; bases outside the gene matches: 3. CDR3 amino acids: CASSQDRGNYGYTF. The CDR3 bases are TGTGCCAGCAGTCAGGACAGGGGCAACTATGGCTACACCTTC.

This clone was observed a handful of times. The V call is TRBV6-5, the J call TRBJ2-1; D uncertain. V dropped 0 bases and J dropped 4 bases, with 7 bases sitting between them. The CDR3 consists of 14 residues. Germline V gene data show CDR1 as MNHEY and CDR2 as SVGAGI. Here the CDR3 reads CASSYSIAYNEQFF. The CDR3 nucleotides are TGTGCCAGCAGTTACTCGATAGCATACAATGAGCAGTTCTTC.

This clone appeared a few times. V gene TRBV7-6 combines with J gene TRBJ2-1; 10 bases fit TRBD2. The CDR3 spans 20 residues. V was pared by 6 bases and J by 0 bases, with 17 bases of the junction left unmatched. Germline CDR1 is SGHVS and CDR2 is FNYEAQ. The CDR3 nucleotides are TGTGCCAGCAGTCGCCTCGGGCGACTAGCGGGCGTTTCCTCCTACAATGAGCAGTTCTTC. Residues: CASSRLGRLAGVSSYNEQFF.

The chain recombines TRBV7-6 with TRBJ1-1; D ambiguous. The germline gives CDR1 SGHVS, CDR2 FNYEAQ. There are 18 residues in the CDR3. The V and J ends lost 0 bases and 0 bases respectively, with 17 bases between them. CDR3 protein: CASSLAPGPPFMNTEAFF. The CDR3 DNA reads TGTGCCAGCAGCTTAGCCCCAGGTCCTCCATTCATGAACACTGAAGCTTTCTTT. Using reference TRBV7-6 and TRBJ1-1 for the parts outside the CDR3, the full variable domain is GAGVSQSPRYKVTKRGQDVALRCDPISGHVSLYWYRQALGQGPEFLTYFNYEAQQDKSGLPNDRFSAERPEGSISTLTIQRTEQRDSAMYRCASSLAPGPPFMNTEAFFGQGTRLTVV.

The chain links TRBV2 to TRBJ2-1; D remains ambiguous. This CDR3 comprises 13 residues. The germline V gene has CDR1 SNHLY and CDR2 FYNNEI. V dropped 2 bases and J dropped 5 bases, with 7 bases sitting between them. CDR3 nucleotides: TGTGCCAGCAGTGAAAATCGTGACAATGAGCAGTTCTTC. This gives the protein CASSENRDNEQFF. Looking up the rest from reference TRBV2 and TRBJ2-1 gives the full variable domain: EPEVTQTPSHQVTQMGQEVILRCVPISNHLYFYWYRQILGQKVEFLVSFYNNEISEKSEIFDDQFSVERPDGSNFTLKIRSTKLEDSAMYFCASSENRDNEQFFGPGTRLTVL.

This clone turned up a few times. The J gene is TRBJ2-7, the V gene TRBV6-1; 12 nucleotides match TRBD2. Germline CDR1 is MNHNS and CDR2 is SASEGT. The CDR3 is made up of 19 amino acids. With V trimmed by 4 bases and J by 2 bases, 15 bases remained unmatched. CDR3 DNA: TGTGCCAGCAGTGGGGGTTCCGGACTAGCGGGAATCATCACCTACGAGCAGTACTTC. Translated: CASSGGSGLAGIITYEQYF.

The chain has TRBV18 and TRBJ2-7; 7 bases fit TRBD1. This CDR3 has 14 residues. The V gene end was trimmed by 3 bases and the J gene end by 0 bases; junction bases not matched to a gene: 2. The germline gives CDR1 KGHSH, CDR2 LQKENI. The CDR3 DNA follows: TGTGCCAGCTCACCGGGACAGTTCTCCTACGAGCAGTACTTC. Translation gives CASSPGQFSYEQYF.

This chain connects TRBV27 to TRBJ1-1, with 8 bases aligning to TRBD1. This CDR3 region has 11 residues. V lost 10 bases, J lost 11 bases, and 9 bases stayed unmatched. Germline CDR1 MNHEY, CDR2 SMNVEV (reference sequence). This CDR3 reads CATKTGGAAFF. DNA for the CDR3: TGTGCCACCAAAACAGGGGGTGCGGCTTTCTTT.

The chain couples TRBV7-2 to TRBJ1-5, with TRBD1 identical over 9 bases. Germline values: CDR1 SGHTA, CDR2 FQGNSA. The CDR3 sequence is 15 residues long. Trimming cost V 4 bases and J 4 bases; bases outside gene matches: 5. Written as DNA, the CDR3 is TGTGCCAGCAGCTCCTCCGGGACAGGGAATCAGCCCCAGCATTTT. Amino acid sequence: CASSSSGTGNQPQHF.

This chain connects TRBV9 to TRBJ2-5; tentatively, D is TRBD2 (5 bases). CDR1 and CDR2 (germline): SGDLS, YYNGEE. V was pared by 0 bases and J by 5 bases, with 17 bases between. This CDR3 has 16 amino acids. CDR3 residues: CASSVGVASFGETQYF. The CDR3 nucleotides read TGTGCCAGCAGCGTAGGAGTAGCTAGCTTTGGGGAGACCCAGTACTTC. Combining the CDR3 with reference TRBV9 and TRBJ2-5 gives the whole variable domain DSGVTQTPKHLITATGQRVTLRCSPRSGDLSVYWYQQSLDQGLQFLIQYYNGEERAKGNILERFSAQQFPDLHSELNLSSLELGDSALYFCASSVGVASFGETQYFGPGTRLLVL.

The V gene is TRBV2, the J gene TRBJ1-5; D gene unclear. Germline CDR1 and CDR2: SNHLY and FYNNEI. The CDR3 is 12 residues long. V was clipped by 5 bases and J by 4 bases, with 6 bases between them. The CDR3 DNA reads as TGTGCCAGCAGTCCCGGGAATCAGCCCCAGCATTTT. Protein: CASSPGNQPQHF.

This chain uses TRBV24-1 with TRBJ2-1; TRBD1 matches at 8 bases. The CDR3 is 15 residues long. After removal of 9 bases from V and 5 bases from J, the junction contained 11 bases not matched to a gene. Germline V lookup: CDR1 KGHDR, CDR2 SFDVKD. CDR3 residues: CATRRYGQGHNEQFF. In DNA, the CDR3 is TGTGCCACCCGACGATACGGACAGGGCCACAATGAGCAGTTCTTC.

This chain joins TRBV18 and TRBJ1-1, with D uncertain. Trimming cost V 2 bases and J 1 base, with 8 bases left between them. This CDR3 has 14 residues. Germline loops: CDR1 KGHSH, CDR2 LQKENI. CDR3 region: CASSPDTWNTEAFF. The CDR3 DNA sequence: TGTGCCAGCTCACCAGACACTTGGAACACTGAAGCTTTCTTT.

This clone came up once. This chain links TRBV4-3 with TRBJ2-6, with 11 nucleotides matching TRBD1. V trimming: 4 bases; J trimming: 0 bases; junction bases outside the gene matches: 2. This CDR3 comprises 17 residues. CDR1 LGHNA and CDR2 YSLEER come from the germline V gene. The CDR3 loop reads CASSRDRGSSGANVLTF. The CDR3 DNA reads as TGCGCCAGCAGCCGGGACAGGGGGTCCTCTGGGGCCAACGTCCTGACTTTC.

The chain recombines TRBV15 with TRBJ2-7; no definite D call. CDR3 length equals 13 residues. Germline V CDR1 and CDR2: LNHNV, YYDKDF (reference sequence). V was trimmed by 8 bases and J by 1 base, leaving 12 bases between them. The CDR3 DNA sequence: TGTGCCACCTCGGAGTTGGCTTCCTACGAGCAGTACTTC. It yields the protein CATSELASYEQYF.

This clone was seen only once. The J gene is TRBJ2-1, the V gene TRBV30, with 8 positions matching TRBD2. This CDR3 has 12 residues. Germline-derived CDR1 and CDR2 are GTSNPN and SVGIG (reference sequence). The CDR3 DNA reads TGTGGGGTCGGGGGGGCCTACAATGAGCAGTTCTTC. Translated, it gives CGVGGAYNEQFF.

V and J are TRBV5-8 and TRBJ2-3; D unresolved. Trimming removed 6 bases from V and 2 bases from J, with 7 bases in between. CDR3 length equals 12 residues. Germline V CDR1 and CDR2: SGHTS, YDEGEE. The CDR3: CASNLNTDTQYF. DNA for the CDR3: TGTGCCAGCAACCTAAACACAGATACGCAGTATTTT.

This chain joins TRBV19 and TRBJ1-1, with D possibly being TRBD1 (5 bases). The ends were cut back, 1 base at V and 5 bases at J, with 8 bases in the middle. CDR3 length: 13 residues. Germline V CDR1 and CDR2: LNHDA, SQIVND (reference sequence). The CDR3 loop reads CASSIGGGTEAFF. DNA of the CDR3: TGTGCCAGTAGTATAGGGGGGGGGACTGAAGCTTTCTTT.

The chain's CDR3 is CASSYAAGSYNEQFF. CDR3 sequence (DNA): TGTGCCAGCAGCTACGCGGCGGGCTCATACAATGAGCAGTTCTTC. V is TRBV7-2 and J is TRBJ2-1; tentative D call: TRBD2 (5 bases). Looked up from germline, CDR1 is SGHTA and CDR2 is FQGNSA. The CDR3 length is 15 residues. V was trimmed by 4 bases and J by 4 bases, leaving 14 bases between them.

The chain recombines TRBV5-1 with TRBJ2-3; 7 bases map to TRBD1. J gave up 3 bases and V 0 bases, and 4 bases lay outside the gene matches. CDR1 is SGHRS and CDR2 is YFSETQ in the germline V gene. The CDR3 is 15 amino acids. The CDR3 coding sequence is TGCGCCAGCAGCTTGGACAGGGGACGGACAGATACGCAGTATTTT. This codes for CASSLDRGRTDTQYF.

This chain uses TRBV30 with TRBJ2-7, with 7 bases fitting TRBD1. V shed 1 base, J shed 0 bases, and the junction held 6 bases outside the gene matches. The CDR3 sequence is 15 residues long. Looked up from germline, CDR1 is GTSNPN and CDR2 is SVGIG (reference sequence). In DNA form, the CDR3 reads TGTGCCTGGAGTGAGGGGACAGTGAGCTCCTACGAGCAGTACTTC. Its translation is CAWSEGTVSSYEQYF.

J is TRBJ1-2 and V is TRBV19; D ambiguous. V gave up 6 bases and J gave up 2 bases, with 13 bases separating them. Germline CDR1 is LNHDA and CDR2 is SQIVND (reference sequence). The CDR3 is 14 amino acids. The CDR3 loop reads CASSPGRGNYGYTF. In nucleotides, the CDR3 is TGTGCCAGTAGCCCTGGCAGAGGGAACTATGGCTACACCTTC.